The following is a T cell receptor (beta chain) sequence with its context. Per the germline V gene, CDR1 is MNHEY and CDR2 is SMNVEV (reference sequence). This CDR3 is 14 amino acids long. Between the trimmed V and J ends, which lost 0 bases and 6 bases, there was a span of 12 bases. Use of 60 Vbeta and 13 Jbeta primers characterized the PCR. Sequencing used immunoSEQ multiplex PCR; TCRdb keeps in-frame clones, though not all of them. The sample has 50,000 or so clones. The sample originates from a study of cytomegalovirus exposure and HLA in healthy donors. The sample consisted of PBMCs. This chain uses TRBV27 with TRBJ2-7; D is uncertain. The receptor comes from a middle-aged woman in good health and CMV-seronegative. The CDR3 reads CASSLSAEVFEQYF. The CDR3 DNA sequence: TGTGCCAGCAGTTTATCGGCGGAAGTCTTCGAGCAGTACTTC.